This T cell receptor delta chain was obtained from a study of γδ T cells in repeated Plasmodium falciparum infection. With regard to this clone: TCRdb shows a much larger clone's protein in place of this DNA's translation, and the two differ at residue 3, likely through a read error; the protein shown is translated from the DNA.

TCRdb re-called the multiplex PCR reads with CATT. The sample shows 50,000 to 65,000 delta-chain clones, over 1.5% of them seen only once. Gammadelta T cells were flow-sorted from PBMC into Vgamma9/Vdelta2+ and Vdelta2-negative populations for bulk analysis. This CDR3 is built from 23 residues. Germline loops: CDR1 TSWWSYY, CDR2 QGS. The receptor was isolated from a pool of human donors (malaria-infected and uninfected, not separated). The sequencing sample was made of gamma-delta T cells from blood. The chain uses TRDV1 and TRDJ1, with TRDD3 matching over 9 bases. Assignment of the J gene here rests on matching the DNA to germline, because TCRdb gives none. CDR3 loop: CAPGELSSYKRGILGGSTDKLIF. The DNA of the CDR3 is TGTGCTCCTGGGGAACTAAGTTCCTACAAGAGGGGGATACTGGGCGGTTCCACCGATAAACTCATCTTT.